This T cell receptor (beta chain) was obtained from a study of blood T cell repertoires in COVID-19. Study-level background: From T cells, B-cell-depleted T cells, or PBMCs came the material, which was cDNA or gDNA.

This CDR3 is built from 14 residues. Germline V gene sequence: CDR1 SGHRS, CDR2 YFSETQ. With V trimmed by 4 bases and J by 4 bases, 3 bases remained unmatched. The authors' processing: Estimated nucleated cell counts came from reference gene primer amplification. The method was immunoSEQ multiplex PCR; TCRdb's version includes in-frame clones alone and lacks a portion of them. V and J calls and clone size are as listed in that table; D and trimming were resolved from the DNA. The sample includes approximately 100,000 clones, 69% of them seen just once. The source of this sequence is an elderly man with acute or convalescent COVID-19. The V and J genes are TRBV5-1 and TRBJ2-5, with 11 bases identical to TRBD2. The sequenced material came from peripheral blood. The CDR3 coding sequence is TGCGCCAGCAGCCCTGGACTAGCGGGAGAGACCCAGTACTTC. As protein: CASSPGLAGETQYF.